Each of the 28 T cell receptor beta chains below was sequenced from the same sample in a study of blood T cell repertoires in COVID-19. This table comes from immunoSEQ multiplex PCR, and its TCRdb copy is limited to in-frame clones, with some not included. Of approximately 290,000 clones listed, roughly nine tenths are singletons. Sequencing was performed on peripheral blood. All receptors derive from a woman aged 25-40 years with COVID-19, enrolled during active disease.

This chain joins TRBV24-1 and TRBJ2-2; D is perhaps TRBD2 (5 bases). Germline V lookup: CDR1 KGHDR, CDR2 SFDVKD. The CDR3 consists of 13 residues. The V end lost 9 bases, the J end lost 7 bases, and 14 bases lay between the germline ends. CDR3 DNA: TGTGCCACCTCGGACTTTACAGTCGGGGAGCTGTTTTTT. As protein: CATSDFTVGELFF.

Worth noting for this clone: This same CDR3 is encoded by further DNA sequences in the sample. The chain couples TRBV19 to TRBJ1-1; D is unresolved. CDR1 and CDR2 (germline): LNHDA, SQIVND (reference sequence). The CDR3 is made up of 13 amino acids. V was cut by 2 bases and J by 4 bases, with 8 bases left in between. CDR3 sequence: CASSIPGFTEAFF. CDR3 DNA sequence: TGTGCCAGTAGTATACCAGGTTTCACTGAAGCTTTCTTT.

The chain uses TRBV19 and TRBJ1-2; 10 bases line up with TRBD1. V gave up 5 bases and J gave up 2 bases; unmatched junction bases: 2. The CDR3 contains 14 residues. CDR1 and CDR2 from the germline V gene are LNHDA and SQIVND (reference sequence). The CDR3 loop reads CASSLDRGNYGYTF. The CDR3 nucleotides read TGTGCCAGTAGTCTGGACAGGGGGAACTATGGCTACACCTTC.

V usage is TRBV28 and J usage is TRBJ2-7, with 7 bases aligning to TRBD1. The J segment lost 0 bases and the V segment lost 8 bases, leaving 7 bases of the junction unmatched. The CDR3 covers 14 residues. CDR1 is MDHEN and CDR2 is SYDVKM in the germline V gene. CDR3 coding DNA: TGTGCCAGCTTACGACAGGGAGCCTCCTACGAGCAGTACTTC. It codes for CASLRQGASYEQYF.

The genes are TRBV28 and TRBJ2-1; 10 nucleotides match TRBD2. The length of the CDR3 is 14 residues. Germline trimming cut 6 bases from V and 8 bases from J; bases unmatched to any gene: 7. From germline, CDR1 is MDHEN and CDR2 SYDVKM. DNA for the CDR3: TGTGCCAGCAGGAACGCCGGACTAGCGGATGAGCAGTTCTTC. Encoded protein: CASRNAGLADEQFF.

The chain has TRBV5-6 and TRBJ2-4; TRBD1 matches 9 bases. The CDR3 extends over 16 amino acids. Germline V gene lookup returns CDR1 SGHDT and CDR2 YYEEEE. The trim removed 4 bases at V and 0 bases at J, leaving 5 bases unmatched. The CDR3 reads CASSPDRGRAKNIQYF. The CDR3 nucleotides are TGTGCCAGCAGCCCTGACAGGGGGAGAGCCAAAAACATTCAGTACTTC.

The sample holds a few counts of this clone. CDR3 protein: CASSLGGLNTGELFF. The CDR3 DNA reads as TGTGCCAGCAGCTTAGGGGGCTTGAACACCGGGGAGCTGTTTTTT. V is TRBV11-3 and J is TRBJ2-2; possibly TRBD1 for D (5 bases). The germline V gene encodes CDR1 SGHNT and CDR2 YENEEA. Deletions cut 1 base from V and 1 base from J, with 7 bases between. The CDR3 extends over 15 amino acids. Variable domain in full (rest from reference TRBV11-3 and TRBJ2-2): EAGVVQSPRYKIIEKKQPVAFWCNPISGHNTLYWYLQNLGQGPELLIRYENEEAVDDSQLPKDRFSAERLKGVDSTLKIQPAELGDSAVYLCASSLGGLNTGELFFGEGSRLTVL.

The V call is TRBV18, the J call TRBJ1-5; a possible D gene is TRBD1 (5 bases). Trimming removed 5 bases at V and 2 bases at J, with 16 bases between. Germline lookup yields CDR1 KGHSH and CDR2 LQKENI. The CDR3 extends over 16 amino acids. The CDR3, as DNA: TGTGCCAGCTCATCTCAACAGGTATTCGGCAATCAGCCCCAGCATTTT. Translation: CASSSQQVFGNQPQHF.

This clone came up once. V is TRBV6-4 and J is TRBJ1-1, with D unclear. Per the germline V gene, CDR1 is MRHNA and CDR2 is SNTAGT. The length of the CDR3 is 13 residues. Trimming took 1 base from V and 4 from J, leaving 7 bases between them. The CDR3 nucleotides read TGTGCCAGCAGTGACTTACCGGGCACTGAAGCTTTCTTT. Protein: CASSDLPGTEAFF.

The chain joins TRBV19 to TRBJ2-6; D perhaps matches TRBD2 (5 bases). V was clipped by 5 bases and J by 2 bases, with 10 bases between them. Germline values: CDR1 LNHDA, CDR2 SQIVND (reference sequence). CDR3 length: 15 amino acids. In DNA, the CDR3 is TGTGCCAGTAGTGGTTCCGGGACTGGGGCCAACGTCCTGACTTTC. This encodes CASSGSGTGANVLTF.

This rearrangement joins TRBV7-7 to TRBJ2-5, with 8 bases matching TRBD2. Per germline, CDR1 SSHAT and CDR2 FNYEAQ (reference sequence). V dropped 1 base and J dropped 2; count of bases not matched to a gene: 3. The CDR3 covers 15 residues. In DNA form, the CDR3 reads TGTGCCAGCAGCTTAGTAACTAGCGGACAAGAGACCCAGTACTTC. Translated: CASSLVTSGQETQYF.

This sequence joins TRBV7-2 and TRBJ2-7; a possible D gene is TRBD2 (7 bases). The V end lost 4 bases, the J end lost 7 bases, and 20 bases lay between the germline ends. The CDR3 has 15 amino acids. Germline assignment: CDR1 SGHTA and CDR2 FQGNSA. CDR3 loop: CASSYLGGRISEQYF. Written as DNA, the CDR3 is TGTGCCAGCAGCTACCTCGGGGGGCGAATCTCTGAGCAGTACTTC.

A remark on this clone: Other DNA sequences in the sample encode the same CDR3. The V gene is TRBV27, the J gene TRBJ1-1, with no clear D. V lost 0 bases and J 2 bases, leaving 7 bases between the germline ends. Germline CDR1 reads MNHEY; CDR2 reads SMNVEV (reference sequence). The CDR3 has 14 amino acids. The CDR3 nucleotides are TGTGCCAGCAGTTTATCGAGGGTTAACACTGAAGCTTTCTTT. Translated, it gives CASSLSRVNTEAFF.

This chain joins TRBV10-1 and TRBJ2-7, with D maybe TRBD2 (6 bases). With 0 bases removed from V and 1 base from J, the gap between germline ends came to 13 bases. The CDR3 has 16 amino acids. In germline, CDR1 is WNHNN, CDR2 SYGVQD (reference sequence). CDR3 in amino acids: CASSESRTISSYEQYF. CDR3 coding DNA: TGCGCCAGCAGTGAGTCCCGGACTATATCTTCCTACGAGCAGTACTTC.

The V gene is TRBV10-3, the J gene TRBJ1-1; TRBD1 is a possible D gene (5 bases). The CDR3 is made up of 13 amino acids. Germline V gene sequence: CDR1 ENHRY, CDR2 SYGVKD. The V and J ends lost 7 bases and 5 bases respectively, with 14 bases between them. The CDR3 DNA sequence: TGTGCCATCACCGGGGACGGAGGGACTGAAGCTTTCTTT. Protein: CAITGDGGTEAFF.

V and J are TRBV3-1 (or the pseudogene TRBV3-2) and TRBJ2-7; tentative D call: TRBD2 (6 bases). The germline V and J ends were trimmed by 4 bases and 1 base, with 17 bases remaining between them. Germline-derived CDR1 and CDR2 are LGHDT and YNNKEL (reference sequence). The length of the CDR3 is 16 residues. The CDR3 loop is CASSPPTGGKSYEQYF. In DNA, the CDR3 is TGTGCCAGCAGCCCTCCGACGGGCGGGAAATCCTACGAGCAGTACTTC.

The chain uses TRBV11-2 and TRBJ1-2; 8 bases are a match to TRBD1. The CDR3 spans 13 residues. V shed 2 bases, J shed 7 bases, and the junction held 3 bases outside the gene matches. The germline gives CDR1 SGHAT, CDR2 FQNNGV. CDR3 bases: TGTGCCAGCAGCTTATCAGGGGGCAGTGGCTACACCTTC. This codes for CASSLSGGSGYTF.

CDR3 DNA: TGTGCCAGCAGCTTGGGGTTCGGAGGCGAAAAACTGTTTTTT. Protein product: CASSLGFGGEKLFF. V and J are TRBV5-8 and TRBJ1-4; no definite D call. Germline CDR1 reads SGHTS; CDR2 reads YDEGEE. This CDR3 has 14 amino acids. Trimming took off 0 bases at V and 8 bases at J, with 11 bases between the two ends.

This clone appeared a few times. Other nucleotide sequences in the sample specify the same CDR3. The chain links TRBV19 to TRBJ1-1, with a possible D match to TRBD1 (6 bases). Germline V gives CDR1 LNHDA, CDR2 SQIVND (reference sequence). The CDR3 totals 13 residues. The V end was cut by 4 bases, the J end by 1 base, with 7 bases between. As DNA, the CDR3 is TGTGCCAGTAGTACGACAGGGAACACTGAAGCTTTCTTT. Translated, it gives CASSTTGNTEAFF.

The chain uses TRBV7-6 and TRBJ1-2, with D perhaps TRBD1 (5 bases). This CDR3 spans 16 amino acids. Germline CDR1 SGHVS, CDR2 FNYEAQ. Trimming pared 3 bases from V and 7 bases from J, leaving 21 bases between. CDR3: CASSLGQGMSSSGYTF. CDR3 sequence (DNA): TGTGCCAGCAGCTTGGGGCAGGGAATGAGTTCTTCTGGCTACACCTTC.

The chain links TRBV10-2 to TRBJ1-5; unclear D gene. Germline lookup yields CDR1 WSHSY and CDR2 SAAADI. Trimming pared 0 bases from V and 2 bases from J, leaving 11 bases between. This CDR3 contains 16 residues. This CDR3 is CASSESTTAGNQPQHF. The CDR3 DNA follows: TGCGCCAGCAGTGAGTCGACTACAGCGGGCAATCAGCCCCAGCATTTT.

The rearrangement joins TRBV7-8 to TRBJ1-6, with no clear D. This CDR3 comprises 16 residues. V lost 1 base, J lost 1 base, and 8 bases lay in between. The germline gives CDR1 SGHVS, CDR2 FQNEAQ. CDR3 region: CASSLEGSSYNSPLHF. CDR3 nucleotide sequence: TGTGCCAGCAGCTTAGAAGGGAGTTCCTATAATTCACCCCTCCACTTT.

The CDR3 loop is CASSPVRVSTEAFF. The CDR3 DNA reads TGTGCCAGCAGTCCCGTCCGGGTGAGCACTGAAGCTTTCTTT. The V call is TRBV27, the J call TRBJ1-1; D is uncertain. The CDR3 loop spans 14 amino acids. Per germline, CDR1 MNHEY and CDR2 SMNVEV (reference sequence). The V end lost 5 bases, the J end lost 4 bases, and 14 bases lay between the germline ends.

CDR3 sequence reads: CATSRDRFSGNTIYF. CDR3 DNA: TGTGCCACCAGCAGAGATAGATTCTCTGGAAACACCATATATTTT. The rearrangement joins TRBV15 to TRBJ1-3; D is undetermined. CDR3 size: 15 residues. The germline V gene has CDR1 LNHNV and CDR2 YYDKDF (reference sequence). V was clipped by 0 bases and J by 0 bases, with 6 bases between them.

The CDR3, as DNA: TGTGCCAGTAGTATAAGGGGACAGGGGAACAATGAGCAGTTCTTC. Its translation: CASSIRGQGNNEQFF. This chain connects TRBV19 to TRBJ2-1, with 10 bases lining up with TRBD1. With V trimmed by 2 bases and J by 5 bases, 3 bases remained unmatched. The CDR3 runs to 15 residues. Germline-derived CDR1 and CDR2 are LNHDA and SQIVND (reference sequence).

V gene TRBV2 combines with J gene TRBJ1-4; 10 bases line up with TRBD1. This CDR3 is built from 15 residues. The junction had 3 bases not matched to a gene; V was cut back by 6 bases and J by 2 bases. Germline V gives CDR1 SNHLY, CDR2 FYNNEI. The DNA of the CDR3 is TGTGCCAGCAGAGACAGGGGGCGGACTAATGAAAAACTGTTTTTT. This encodes CASRDRGRTNEKLFF.

This rearrangement joins TRBV19 to TRBJ1-1; D perhaps matches TRBD1 (5 bases). Germline CDR1 LNHDA, CDR2 SQIVND (reference sequence). Trimming took off 3 bases at V and 8 bases at J, with 7 bases between the two ends. The CDR3 length is 11 residues. In DNA form, the CDR3 reads TGTGCCAGTAGTATGGCAGGGGAAGCTTTCTTT. Its translation: CASSMAGEAFF.

This clone was counted a few times. The rearrangement links TRBV2 to TRBJ1-1, with D maybe TRBD1 (5 bases). CDR1 and CDR2 (germline): SNHLY, FYNNEI. There are 13 residues in the CDR3. V lost 7 bases to trimming and J lost 0 bases, with 9 bases between them. The CDR3 coding sequence is TGTGCCAGCACGACAGACCTGAACACTGAAGCTTTCTTT. Translation: CASTTDLNTEAFF. The whole variable domain, filled in from reference TRBV2 and TRBJ1-1, reads EPEVTQTPSHQVTQMGQEVILRCVPISNHLYFYWYRQILGQKVEFLVSFYNNEISEKSEIFDDQFSVERPDGSNFTLKIRSTKLEDSAMYFCASTTDLNTEAFFGQGTRLTVV.